This T cell receptor beta chain was retrieved from a study of blood T cell repertoires in COVID-19. Study background: COVID-19 samples collected from the United States, Italy and Spain covered acute and convalescent phases.

In terms of age and location, participants ranged from about 18 to 89 years and lived in about 25 US areas. What the recovered Cohort 3 donors had was two negative PCRs, clearance, or symptom resolution. Profiled with immunoSEQ multiplex PCR; TCRdb holds only in-frame clones, not every one. The table records 150,000 to 200,000 clones, about four fifths of them present only once. CDR1 is MGHRA and CDR2 is YSYEKL in the germline V gene. V was pared by 4 bases and J by 2 bases, with 4 bases of the junction left unmatched. The CDR3 is made up of 15 amino acids. The TCR originated in a woman aged 55-69 years who had recovered from COVID-19. The rearrangement links TRBV4-1 to TRBJ2-7; TRBD2 aligns across 11 bases. The material sequenced was PBMCs or T cells enriched from blood (not recorded which). The CDR3 protein is CASSRSTSGTYEQYF. CDR3 coding DNA: TGCGCCAGCAGCCGCTCGACTAGCGGGACCTACGAGCAGTACTTC.